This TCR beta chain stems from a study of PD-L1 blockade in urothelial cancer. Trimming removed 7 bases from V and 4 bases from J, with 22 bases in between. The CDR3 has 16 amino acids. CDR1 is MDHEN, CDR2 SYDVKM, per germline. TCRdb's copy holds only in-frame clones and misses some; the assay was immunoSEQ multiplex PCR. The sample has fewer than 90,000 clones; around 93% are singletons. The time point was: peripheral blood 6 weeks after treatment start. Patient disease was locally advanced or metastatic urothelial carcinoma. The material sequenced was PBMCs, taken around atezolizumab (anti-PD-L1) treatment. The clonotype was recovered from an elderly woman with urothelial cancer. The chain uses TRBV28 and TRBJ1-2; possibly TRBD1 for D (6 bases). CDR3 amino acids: CASTAGGAGITYGYTF. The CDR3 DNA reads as TGTGCCAGCACCGCGGGGGGCGCTGGGATCACCTATGGCTACACCTTC.